These 17 T cell receptor beta chains share one sample of origin, sequenced in a study of T cell repertoires in cytomegalovirus infection. MiXCR was run by TCRdb on the reads, yielding one entry per CDR3 protein. Of more than 20,000 distinct CDR3 sequences in the sample, around 43% were seen once. The antigens these receptors bind are not known. The sample consisted of CD8+ T cells from cultured PBMCs, taken from culture after CMV antigen stimulation. The receptors come from a human donor in good health (CMV status not recorded). Some clones in this sample may be carry-over from other donors' samples.

The CDR3 sequence: CASMGQGFSYEQYF. For the CDR3, the DNA is TGTGCAAGTATGGGACAGGGGTTCTCCTACGAGCAGTACTTC. V and J are TRBV7-2 and TRBJ2-7; TRBD1 matches at 10 bases. Germline CDR1 SGHTA, CDR2 FQGNSA. The CDR3 length is 14 residues.

The sample holds a few counts of this clonotype. The chain carries TRBV7-6 and TRBJ2-3, with D perhaps TRBD2 (5 bases). Germline loops: CDR1 SGHVS, CDR2 FNYEAQ. The CDR3 length is 17 residues. The germline V and J ends were trimmed by 3 bases and 0 bases, with 16 bases remaining between them. The CDR3 sequence is CASSFPESGLSTDTQYF. Here the CDR3 DNA reads TGTGCCAGCAGCTTCCCCGAGTCAGGACTGAGCACAGATACGCAGTATTTT.

The chain recombines TRBV5-6 with TRBJ1-1; tentatively, D is TRBD1 (5 bases). V lost 4 bases, J lost 1 base, and 11 bases lay in between. This CDR3 has 14 amino acids. CDR1 is SGHDT and CDR2 is YYEEEE in the germline V gene. The CDR3 nucleotides read TGTGCCAGCAGCGCAGGGACGGAGAACACTGAAGCTTTCTTT. It translates to CASSAGTENTEAFF.

The chain joins TRBV11-2 to TRBJ2-1; TRBD2 aligns across 9 bases. V shed 2 bases and J 5 bases; nucleotides not matched to a gene: 7. CDR1 and CDR2 (germline): SGHAT, FQNNGV. CDR3 size: 16 residues. The CDR3 DNA reads as TGTGCCAGCAGCTTACGAGCTAGCGGGATAAACAATGAGCAGTTCTTC. This encodes CASSLRASGINNEQFF. Supplemented by reference TRBV11-2 and TRBJ2-1, the full variable domain reads EAGVAQSPRYKIIEKRQSVAFWCNPISGHATLYWYQQILGQGPKLLIQFQNNGVVDDSQLPKDRFSAERLKGVDSTLKIQPAKLEDSAVYLCASSLRASGINNEQFFGPGTRLTVL.

The chain recombines TRBV7-3 with TRBJ2-2; D unresolved. There are 16 residues in the CDR3. V dropped 6 bases and J dropped 1 base, with 15 bases sitting between them. Germline CDR1 and CDR2: SGHTA and FQGTGA. The CDR3 sequence: CASSLDPAGNTGELFF. The CDR3 nucleotides are TGTGCCAGCAGTCTAGACCCCGCCGGGAACACCGGGGAGCTGTTTTTT.

This clonotype has more than one count but fewer than ten. The genes are TRBV7-2 and TRBJ2-1; D is ambiguous. Trimming removed 1 base at V and 12 bases at J, with 10 bases between. Looked up from germline, CDR1 is SGHTA and CDR2 is FQGNSA. There are 12 residues in the CDR3. CDR3 nucleotides: TGTGCCAGCAGCTTAGGGGCGCGAAGGCAGTTCTTC. Residues: CASSLGARRQFF.

The rearrangement links TRBV2 to TRBJ2-7; 8 nucleotides agree with TRBD2. Germline V gives CDR1 SNHLY, CDR2 FYNNEI. With 6 bases clipped from V and 10 bases from J, the junction kept 17 bases outside the gene matches. The CDR3 spans 15 residues. The CDR3 DNA follows: TGTGCCAGCAGGCTCAGCGGGAGCGTAAAAGACCGCCAGTACTTC. It yields the protein CASRLSGSVKDRQYF.

This clonotype occurred a few times. This chain uses TRBV9 with TRBJ2-5, with D possibly TRBD1 on 7 matching bases. Trimming shortened V by 4 bases and J by 2 bases, and 15 bases separated the two germline ends. The V gene's germline CDR1 is SGDLS and CDR2 YYNGEE. This CDR3 comprises 15 residues. The CDR3 DNA reads TGTGCCAGCAGCCCAGGGGGGACAGCTCAAGAGACCCAGTACTTC. Amino acid sequence: CASSPGGTAQETQYF.

Only a few counts were recorded for this clonotype. The gene calls are TRBV7-9 and TRBJ2-4; 8 nucleotides agree with TRBD1. This CDR3 has 14 residues. Germline trimming cut 1 base from V and 8 bases from J; bases unmatched to any gene: 4. CDR1 and CDR2 from the germline V gene are SEHNR and FQNEAQ (reference sequence). The CDR3 loop reads CASSLGAQGDIQYF. In DNA form, the CDR3 reads TGTGCCAGCAGCTTAGGGGCACAGGGGGACATTCAGTACTTC.

This clonotype was recorded at least ten times. The chain combines TRBV7-2 with TRBJ2-5; perhaps TRBD2 as D (6 bases). Trimming stripped 5 bases from V and 2 bases from J, with 21 bases between. The CDR3 loop spans 17 amino acids. In germline, CDR1 is SGHTA, CDR2 FQGNSA. CDR3 in DNA: TGTGCCAGCAGCAACGGCAGTCGGGAGTGGGGGCAAGAGACCCAGTACTTC. This codes for CASSNGSREWGQETQYF.

This clonotype was detected many times. The rearrangement joins TRBV5-6 to TRBJ2-5; 7 bases match TRBD2. Unmatched junction bases numbered 6, after V lost 4 bases and J lost 0 bases. The CDR3 spans 15 residues. Germline V gene data show CDR1 as SGHDT and CDR2 as YYEEEE. The CDR3 bases are TGTGCCAGCAGCCTAAGAGCGGGACACCAAGAGACCCAGTACTTC. This encodes CASSLRAGHQETQYF.

V is TRBV7-9 and J is TRBJ2-5, with 10 bases that match TRBD2. The CDR3 consists of 14 residues. The germline gives CDR1 SEHNR, CDR2 FQNEAQ (reference sequence). With 10 bases clipped from V and 3 bases from J, the junction kept 8 bases outside the gene matches. CDR3 residues: CANKPTSGEETQYF. The CDR3 coding sequence is TGTGCCAACAAGCCTACTAGCGGGGAAGAGACCCAGTACTTC.

The V call is TRBV11-2, the J call TRBJ2-7; D may match TRBD1 or TRBD2 (6 bases each). Germline CDR1 SGHAT, CDR2 FQNNGV. Trimming stripped 5 bases from V and 1 base from J, with 12 bases between. The CDR3 extends over 14 amino acids. CDR3 bases: TGTGCCAGCAGCCCCGGGGGCAGATCCTACGAGCAGTACGTC. Translation: CASSPGGRSYEQYV.

The genes are TRBV28 and TRBJ2-3; 13 bases agree with TRBD2. Per germline, CDR1 MDHEN and CDR2 SYDVKM. CDR3 length equals 16 residues. The V and J ends lost 7 bases and 0 bases, in that order; junction bases with no gene match: 4. CDR3 region: CASNRLAGGSTDTQYF. In DNA, the CDR3 is TGTGCCAGCAACAGACTAGCGGGGGGTAGCACAGATACGCAGTATTTT.

The rearrangement joins TRBV6-1 to TRBJ1-1, with a weak D call TRBD1 (6 bases). CDR3 length: 12 amino acids. Looked up from germline, CDR1 is MNHNS and CDR2 is SASEGT. V lost 7 bases to trimming and J lost 6 bases, with 12 bases between them. CDR3 nucleotide sequence: TGTGCCAGCACTAGGGGGTGGGCTGAAGCTTTCTTT. Residues: CASTRGWAEAFF.

This clonotype was counted a few times. Just one base apart from a much larger clone, this may be a read error. The rearrangement joins TRBV18 to TRBJ2-4; TRBD1 is a possible D gene (5 bases). The CDR3 runs to 14 residues. CDR1 and CDR2 (germline): KGHSH, LQKENI. As DNA, the CDR3 is TGTGTCAGCTCACCGAAGACAGTGAAAAACATTCAGTACTTC. Translation gives CVSSPKTVKNIQYF.

This chain connects TRBV15 to TRBJ2-3; 7 nucleotides agree with TRBD2. Trimming took 0 bases from V and 2 from J; bases not matched to a gene: 5. This CDR3 region has 16 residues. Germline CDR1 LNHNV, CDR2 YYDKDF (reference sequence). This chain's CDR3 is CATSRDMGLNTDTQYF. The CDR3 DNA reads TGTGCCACCAGCAGAGATATGGGACTAAACACAGATACGCAGTATTTT.